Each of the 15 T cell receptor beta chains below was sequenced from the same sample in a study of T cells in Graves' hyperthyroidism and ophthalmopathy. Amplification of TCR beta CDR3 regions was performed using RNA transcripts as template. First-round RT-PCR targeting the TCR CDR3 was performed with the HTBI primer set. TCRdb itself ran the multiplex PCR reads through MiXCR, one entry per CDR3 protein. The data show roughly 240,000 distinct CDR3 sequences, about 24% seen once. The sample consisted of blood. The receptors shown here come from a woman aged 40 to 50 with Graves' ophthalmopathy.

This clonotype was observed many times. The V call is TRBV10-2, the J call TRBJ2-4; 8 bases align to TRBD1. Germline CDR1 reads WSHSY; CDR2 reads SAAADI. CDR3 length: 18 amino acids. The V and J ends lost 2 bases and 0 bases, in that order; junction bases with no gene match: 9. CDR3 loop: CASSEEQGANVAKNIQYF. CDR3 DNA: TGCGCCAGCAGTGAGGAGCAGGGGGCTAACGTAGCCAAAAACATTCAGTACTTC.

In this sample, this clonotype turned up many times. In DNA form, the CDR3 reads TGTGCCAGCAGTTACTCGGAGGGGAACGAGCAGTACTTC. Encoded protein: CASSYSEGNEQYF. This sequence joins TRBV6-5 and TRBJ2-7; perhaps TRBD2 as D (6 bases). The CDR3 runs 13 residues. The V end was cut by 0 bases, the J end by 5 bases, with 8 bases between. Germline CDR1 is MNHEY and CDR2 is SVGAGI.

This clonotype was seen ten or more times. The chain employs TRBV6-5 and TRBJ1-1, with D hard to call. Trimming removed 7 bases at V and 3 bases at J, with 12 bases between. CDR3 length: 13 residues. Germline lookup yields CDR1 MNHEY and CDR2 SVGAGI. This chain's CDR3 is CASKVRGYTEAFF. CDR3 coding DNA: TGTGCCAGCAAGGTCCGCGGGTACACTGAAGCTTTCTTT.

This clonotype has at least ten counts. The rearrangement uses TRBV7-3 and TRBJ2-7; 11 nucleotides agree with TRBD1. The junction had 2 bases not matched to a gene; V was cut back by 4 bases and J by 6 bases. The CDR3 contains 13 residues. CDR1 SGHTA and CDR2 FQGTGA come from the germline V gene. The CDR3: CASSSGTGGEQYF. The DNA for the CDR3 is TGTGCCAGCAGCTCCGGGACAGGGGGCGAGCAGTACTTC.

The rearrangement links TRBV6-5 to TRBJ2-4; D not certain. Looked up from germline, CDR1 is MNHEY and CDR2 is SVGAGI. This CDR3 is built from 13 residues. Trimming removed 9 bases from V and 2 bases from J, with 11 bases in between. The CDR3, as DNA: TGTGCCAGTGCTCTAGGGCCCAAAAACATTCAGTACTTC. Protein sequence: CASALGPKNIQYF.

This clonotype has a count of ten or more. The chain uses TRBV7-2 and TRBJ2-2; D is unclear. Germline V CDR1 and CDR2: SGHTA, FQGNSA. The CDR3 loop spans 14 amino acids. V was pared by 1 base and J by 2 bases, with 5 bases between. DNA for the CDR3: TGTGCCAGCAGCTTAGGACACAACACCGGGGAGCTGTTTTTT. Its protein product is CASSLGHNTGELFF. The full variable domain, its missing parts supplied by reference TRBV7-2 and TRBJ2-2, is GAGVSQSPSNKVTEKGKDVELRCDPISGHTALYWYRQSLGQGLEFLIYFQGNSAPDKSGLPSDRFSAERTGGSVSTLTIQRTQQEDSAVYLCASSLGHNTGELFFGEGSRLTVL.

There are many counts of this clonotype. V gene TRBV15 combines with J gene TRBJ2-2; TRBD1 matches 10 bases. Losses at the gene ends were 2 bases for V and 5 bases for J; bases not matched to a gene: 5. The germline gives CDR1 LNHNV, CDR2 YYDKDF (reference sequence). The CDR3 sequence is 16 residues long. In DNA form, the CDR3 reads TGTGCCACCAGCAGAACCAGGGGACAGGGGACCGGGGAGCTGTTTTTT. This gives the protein CATSRTRGQGTGELFF.

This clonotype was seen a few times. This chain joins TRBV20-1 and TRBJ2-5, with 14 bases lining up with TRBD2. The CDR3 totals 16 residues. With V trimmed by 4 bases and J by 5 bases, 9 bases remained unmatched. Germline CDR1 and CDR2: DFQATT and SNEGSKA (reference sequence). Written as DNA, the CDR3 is TGCAGTGCTAAAGGGACTAGCGGGAGTATCACGGAGACCCAGTACTTC. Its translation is CSAKGTSGSITETQYF.

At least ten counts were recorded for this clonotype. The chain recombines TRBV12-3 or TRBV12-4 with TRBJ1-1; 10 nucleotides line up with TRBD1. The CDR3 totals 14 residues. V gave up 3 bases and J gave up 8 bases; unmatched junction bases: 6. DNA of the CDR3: TGTGCCAGCAGTTTCAGTGGGACAGGGGCAGAAGCTTTCTTT. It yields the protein CASSFSGTGAEAFF.

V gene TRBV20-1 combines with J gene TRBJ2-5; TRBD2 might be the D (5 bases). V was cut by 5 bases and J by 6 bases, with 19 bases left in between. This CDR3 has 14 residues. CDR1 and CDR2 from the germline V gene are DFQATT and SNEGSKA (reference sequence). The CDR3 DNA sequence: TGCAGTGCTGGCACCGGGGAAATGGGGAAGACCCAGTACTTC. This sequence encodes CSAGTGEMGKTQYF.

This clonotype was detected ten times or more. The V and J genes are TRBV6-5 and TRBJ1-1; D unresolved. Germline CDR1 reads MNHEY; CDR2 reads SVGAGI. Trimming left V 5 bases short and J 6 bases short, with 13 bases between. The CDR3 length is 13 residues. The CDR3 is CASSNQSPPEAFF. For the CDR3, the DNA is TGTGCCAGCAGTAATCAAAGTCCTCCTGAAGCTTTCTTT.

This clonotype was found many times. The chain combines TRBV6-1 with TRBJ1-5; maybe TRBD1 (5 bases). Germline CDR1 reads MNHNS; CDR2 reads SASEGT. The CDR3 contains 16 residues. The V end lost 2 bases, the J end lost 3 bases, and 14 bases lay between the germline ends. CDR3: CASSERGAEYNQPQHF. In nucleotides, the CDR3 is TGTGCCAGCAGTGAACGCGGGGCGGAGTACAATCAGCCCCAGCATTTT.

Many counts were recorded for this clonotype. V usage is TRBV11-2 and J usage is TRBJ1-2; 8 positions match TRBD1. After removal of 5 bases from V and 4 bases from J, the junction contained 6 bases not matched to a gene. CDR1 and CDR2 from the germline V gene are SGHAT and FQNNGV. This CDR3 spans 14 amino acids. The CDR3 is CASSQAGTGYGYTF. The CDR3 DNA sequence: TGTGCCAGCAGCCAAGCCGGGACAGGCTATGGCTACACCTTC.

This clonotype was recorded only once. The CDR3 coding sequence is TGTGCCAGCAGTTTACCGGCCAACTTGGGCTACGAGCAGTACTTC. Translation gives CASSLPANLGYEQYF. The J gene is TRBJ2-7, the V gene TRBV28; D is unclear. The CDR3 consists of 15 residues. From germline, CDR1 is MDHEN and CDR2 SYDVKM. Trimming took 2 bases from V and 3 from J, leaving 14 bases between them.

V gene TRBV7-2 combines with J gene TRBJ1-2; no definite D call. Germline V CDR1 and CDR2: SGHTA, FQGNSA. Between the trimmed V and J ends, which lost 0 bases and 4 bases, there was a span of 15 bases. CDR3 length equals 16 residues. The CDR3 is CASSLAETGPGYGYTF. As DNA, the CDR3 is TGTGCCAGCAGCTTAGCGGAAACGGGTCCCGGCTATGGCTACACCTTC.